A single sample gave rise to the 32 T cell receptor beta chains below, sequenced in a study of blood T cell repertoires in COVID-19. Profiled with immunoSEQ multiplex PCR; TCRdb holds only in-frame clones, not every one. Here the sample spans hundreds of thousands of clones, less than 90% being singletons. Sample: peripheral blood. The receptors were sampled from a woman between 50 and 59 years old with COVID-19, enrolled during active disease.

This chain uses TRBV7-9 with TRBJ1-2; 7 bases map to TRBD1. Germline assignment: CDR1 SEHNR and CDR2 FQNEAQ (reference sequence). Trimming took 5 bases from V and 0 from J; bases not matched to a gene: 6. This CDR3 has 15 amino acids. The DNA for the CDR3 is TGTGCCAGCAGCGCACCGACAGGGCCTAACTATGGCTACACCTTC. The encoded protein is CASSAPTGPNYGYTF. Filled out from reference TRBV7-9 and TRBJ1-2, the complete variable domain reads DTGVSQNPRHKITKRGQNVTFRCDPISEHNRLYWYRQTLGQGPEFLTYFQNEAQLEKSRLLSDRFSAERPKGSFSTLEIQRTEQGDSAMYLCASSAPTGPNYGYTFGSGTRLTVV.

The chain employs TRBV6-5 and TRBJ2-3, with 7 bases that match TRBD2. V lost 0 bases, J lost 1 base, and 4 bases stayed unmatched. The CDR3 extends over 16 amino acids. Germline assignment: CDR1 MNHEY and CDR2 SVGAGI. CDR3 sequence: CASSYSVAGGTDTQYF. In nucleotides, the CDR3 is TGTGCCAGCAGTTACTCGGTAGCGGGTGGCACAGATACGCAGTATTTT.

The chain uses TRBV10-1 and TRBJ1-4; 9 nucleotides match TRBD1. The CDR3 runs 15 residues. Trimming removed 6 bases from V and 6 bases from J; junction bases left unmatched: 8. Germline V lookup: CDR1 WNHNN, CDR2 SYGVQD (reference sequence). Here the CDR3 DNA reads TGCGCCAGCAGCAAGGACAGGGGCTCCGATGAAAAACTGTTTTTT. Amino acids: CASSKDRGSDEKLFF.

The chain uses TRBV30 and TRBJ1-5; D remains unclear. V was cut by 0 bases and J by 5 bases, with 11 bases left in between. Germline CDR1 reads GTSNPN; CDR2 reads SVGIG (reference sequence). The CDR3 loop spans 14 amino acids. CDR3 region: CAWSVDRVHQPQHF. CDR3 sequence (DNA): TGTGCCTGGAGTGTAGATCGGGTGCATCAGCCCCAGCATTTT.

The chain joins TRBV2 to TRBJ1-6; the match to TRBD1 covers 9 bases. Unmatched junction bases numbered 9, after V lost 6 bases and J lost 3 bases. Looked up from germline, CDR1 is SNHLY and CDR2 is FYNNEI. This CDR3 comprises 17 residues. The CDR3 sequence is CASRGTGTLDYNSPLHF. The CDR3 nucleotides read TGTGCCAGCAGGGGGACAGGGACCCTCGACTATAATTCACCCCTCCACTTT.

V gene TRBV19 combines with J gene TRBJ1-2, with TRBD1 identical over 7 bases. The junction had 7 bases not matched to a gene; V was cut back by 4 bases and J by 5 bases. The CDR3 loop spans 14 amino acids. Germline lookup yields CDR1 LNHDA and CDR2 SQIVND (reference sequence). CDR3 sequence reads: CASSTYTGVYGYTF. The CDR3 nucleotides are TGTGCCAGTAGTACCTATACAGGGGTTTATGGCTACACCTTC.

The V call is TRBV9, the J call TRBJ1-3, with a tentative D call TRBD1 (6 bases). CDR3 size: 16 residues. The germline V gene encodes CDR1 SGDLS and CDR2 YYNGEE. Trimming removed 1 base from V and 3 bases from J, with 14 bases in between. This chain's CDR3 is CASSVFEGGSGNTIYF. Here the CDR3 DNA reads TGTGCCAGCAGCGTATTCGAAGGGGGAAGTGGAAACACCATATATTTT. Together with reference TRBV9 and TRBJ1-3, the CDR3 gives the full variable domain: DSGVTQTPKHLITATGQRVTLRCSPRSGDLSVYWYQQSLDQGLQFLIQYYNGEERAKGNILERFSAQQFPDLHSELNLSSLELGDSALYFCASSVFEGGSGNTIYFGEGSWLTVV.

This chain uses TRBV7-3 with TRBJ1-1; TRBD1 aligns across 8 bases. V trimming: 1 base; J trimming: 5 bases; junction bases outside the gene matches: 6. The germline gives CDR1 SGHTA, CDR2 FQGTGA. There are 15 residues in the CDR3. CDR3 sequence reads: CASSLMATGETEAFF. The DNA for the CDR3 is TGTGCCAGCAGCTTAATGGCGACAGGGGAGACTGAAGCTTTCTTT.

The J gene is TRBJ1-2, the V gene TRBV11-2; D might be TRBD1 (5 bases). Germline assignment: CDR1 SGHAT and CDR2 FQNNGV. The CDR3 consists of 15 residues. Deletions cut 6 bases from V and 2 bases from J, with 16 bases between. The CDR3 loop reads CASSPTRGGNYGYTF. The CDR3 DNA is TGTGCCAGCAGTCCTACCCGGGGGGGAAACTATGGCTACACCTTC.

The genes are TRBV25-1 and TRBJ2-3, with 11 nucleotides matching TRBD2. Germline loops: CDR1 MGHDK, CDR2 SYGVNS. The V and J ends lost 2 bases and 4 bases, in that order; junction bases with no gene match: 2. This CDR3 is 15 amino acids long. CDR3 DNA sequence: TGTGCCAGCAGTGAAGCACTAGCGGGGGCAGATACGCAGTATTTT. It specifies CASSEALAGADTQYF.

The V call is TRBV4-2, the J call TRBJ2-4; D remains unclear. Trimming pared 0 bases from V and 15 bases from J, leaving 18 bases between. CDR1 is LGHNA and CDR2 is YNFKEQ in the germline V gene. The length of the CDR3 is 14 residues. CDR3 loop: CASSQDIGAMNPYF. The CDR3 DNA follows: TGTGCCAGCAGCCAAGATATCGGAGCTATGAATCCGTACTTC.

The table lists this clone with a few counts. Other nucleotide sequences from this sample produce the same CDR3. This rearrangement joins TRBV6-5 to TRBJ1-2; 11 bases match TRBD1. Germline values: CDR1 MNHEY, CDR2 SVGAGI. J lost 8 bases, V lost 6 bases, and 2 bases had no gene match. This CDR3 is 12 amino acids long. The CDR3 protein is CASRGQGGGYTF. In DNA form, the CDR3 reads TGTGCCAGCAGGGGACAGGGGGGCGGCTACACCTTC.

The chain links TRBV21-1 to TRBJ1-4; the listed D gene, TRBD1, was not tested against the DNA. TRBV21-1 is annotated as a pseudogene. The CDR3 has 15 amino acids. This CDR3 reads CASSTRGTVTEKLFF. The CDR3 DNA is TGTGCCAGCAGCACCAGGGGGACAGTAACAGAAAAACTGTTTTTT.

The chain links TRBV5-1 to TRBJ1-1; TRBD1 agrees at 7 bases. The V segment lost 0 bases and the J segment 5 bases; nucleotides outside the gene matches: 7. CDR3 size: 15 residues. CDR1 and CDR2 from the germline V gene are SGHRS and YFSETQ. The CDR3 DNA follows: TGCGCCAGCAGCTTGGTATACCAGGGACAGACTGAAGCTTTCTTT. Its protein product is CASSLVYQGQTEAFF.

The rearrangement links TRBV2 to TRBJ1-2; TRBD1 matches at 10 bases. The CDR3 sequence is 17 residues long. The trim removed 6 bases at V and 0 bases at J, leaving 10 bases unmatched. CDR1 and CDR2 (germline): SNHLY, FYNNEI. CDR3 protein: CASRGRDRGLTNYGYTF. The DNA of the CDR3 is TGTGCCAGCAGGGGCCGGGACAGGGGCCTGACTAACTATGGCTACACCTTC.

V and J are TRBV5-1 and TRBJ1-1; TRBD1 matches 9 bases. This CDR3 contains 12 residues. The J segment lost 11 bases and the V segment lost 5 bases, leaving 7 bases of the junction unmatched. The germline V gene encodes CDR1 SGHRS and CDR2 YFSETQ. CDR3 in DNA: TGCGCCAGCAGACGGACAGGGGCAAGGGCTTTCTTT. It encodes CASRRTGARAFF.

This clone was detected a few times. The chain is built from TRBV3-1 (or the pseudogene TRBV3-2) and TRBJ1-1; D is unresolved. Trimming left V 1 base short and J 2 bases short, with 5 bases between. CDR1 LGHDT and CDR2 YNNKEL come from the germline V gene (reference sequence). The CDR3 totals 13 residues. The CDR3: CASSQVYNTEAFF. CDR3 nucleotides: TGTGCCAGCAGCCAAGTTTATAACACTGAAGCTTTCTTT.

The V call is TRBV19, the J call TRBJ1-4; 7 bases are shared with TRBD1. The V and J ends lost 2 bases and 7 bases, in that order; junction bases with no gene match: 4. CDR3 length: 14 residues. CDR1 and CDR2 (germline): LNHDA, SQIVND (reference sequence). For the CDR3, the DNA is TGTGCCAGTAGTATAACCAGGGGGAGTGAAAAACTGTTTTTT. This translates into CASSITRGSEKLFF.

The CDR3 nucleotides are TGCGCCAGCAGCGCGCAGGTGGCATCGCTAGCCAAAAACATTCAGTACTTC. It translates to CASSAQVASLAKNIQYF. The chain has TRBV23-1 and TRBJ2-4; D remains unclear. TRBV23-1 is placed among ORFs of uncertain function. The V end lost 6 bases, the J end lost 0 bases, and 18 bases lay between the germline ends. This CDR3 has 17 residues.

The chain has TRBV10-1 and TRBJ1-5, with 9 bases aligning to TRBD1. Germline V gene sequence: CDR1 WNHNN, CDR2 SYGVQD (reference sequence). This CDR3 has 13 residues. The trim removed 5 bases at V and 7 bases at J, leaving 3 bases unmatched. Written as DNA, the CDR3 is TGCGCCAGCAGTCGGGACAGGGAACAGCCCCAGCATTTT. Residues: CASSRDREQPQHF.

J is TRBJ2-1 and V is TRBV9, with 11 positions matching TRBD2. The germline CDR1 and CDR2 sequences are SGDLS and YYNGEE. V shed 4 bases, J shed 3 bases, and the junction held 3 bases outside the gene matches. This CDR3 has 15 residues. CDR3 in amino acids: CASSLSGGDYNEQFF. The DNA for the CDR3 is TGTGCCAGCAGCCTTAGCGGGGGGGACTACAATGAGCAGTTCTTC. Filled out from reference TRBV9 and TRBJ2-1, the complete variable domain reads DSGVTQTPKHLITATGQRVTLRCSPRSGDLSVYWYQQSLDQGLQFLIQYYNGEERAKGNILERFSAQQFPDLHSELNLSSLELGDSALYFCASSLSGGDYNEQFFGPGTRLTVL.

The chain carries TRBV6-6 and TRBJ2-5; D possibly corresponds to TRBD2 (7 bases). CDR3 size: 15 residues. Germline-derived CDR1 and CDR2 are MNHNY and SVGAGI (reference sequence). V was pared by 6 bases and J by 5 bases, with 19 bases between. This chain's CDR3 is CASSPEGGAYETQYF. CDR3 DNA sequence: TGTGCCAGCAGCCCGGAGGGGGGGGCTTATGAGACCCAGTACTTC.

The chain is built from TRBV5-4 and TRBJ2-3; TRBD2 agrees at 11 bases. The CDR3 contains 15 residues. The germline V gene encodes CDR1 SGHNT and CDR2 YYREEE (reference sequence). J gave up 4 bases and V 5 bases, and 6 bases lay outside the gene matches. The CDR3 region has the DNA TGTGCCAGCAGGGAAGGGACTAGCGGACCAGATACGCAGTATTTT. Amino acids: CASREGTSGPDTQYF.

V gene TRBV6-5 combines with J gene TRBJ1-2, with 7 bases matching TRBD1. The CDR3 is 12 residues long. V trimming: 6 bases; J trimming: 8 bases; junction bases outside the gene matches: 6. Germline CDR1 is MNHEY and CDR2 is SVGAGI. The CDR3, as DNA: TGTGCCAGCAGGCAGACAGGGTGGGGCTACACCTTC. It specifies CASRQTGWGYTF.

The chain combines TRBV4-2 with TRBJ2-5; 9 bases match TRBD2. V lost 4 bases, J lost 5 bases, and 8 bases stayed unmatched. The germline gives CDR1 LGHNA, CDR2 YNFKEQ. This CDR3 region has 15 residues. CDR3 DNA sequence: TGTGCCAGCAGCCCCCGGGGCGGGGGGGAGGAGACCCAGTACTTC. It yields the protein CASSPRGGGEETQYF.

The chain combines TRBV11-1 with TRBJ2-1; D gene uncertain. Trimming shortened V by 7 bases and J by 6 bases, and 19 bases separated the two germline ends. CDR1 is SGHAT, CDR2 FQDESV, per germline (reference sequence). The CDR3 is made up of 15 amino acids. DNA for the CDR3: TGTGCCAGCACCCCCAGACTGGAGAAAGGCAATGAGCAGTTCTTC. This sequence encodes CASTPRLEKGNEQFF.

This chain uses TRBV11-2 with TRBJ1-6; TRBD1 is a possible D gene (6 bases). This CDR3 comprises 13 residues. Trimming left V 5 bases short and J 9 bases short, with 11 bases between. Germline lookup yields CDR1 SGHAT and CDR2 FQNNGV. This chain's CDR3 is CASSPRQVSPLHF. The CDR3 DNA reads TGTGCCAGCAGCCCACGACAGGTTTCACCCCTCCACTTT.

This clone was seen a few times. This chain links TRBV18 with TRBJ1-5, with D perhaps TRBD1 (5 bases). The CDR3 runs 16 residues. Trimming removed 3 bases from V and 1 base from J, with 13 bases in between. Germline values: CDR1 KGHSH, CDR2 LQKENI. This CDR3 reads CASSPGGWNSNQPQHF. In nucleotides, the CDR3 is TGTGCCAGCTCACCCGGGGGGTGGAACAGCAATCAGCCCCAGCATTTT.

The chain is built from TRBV7-8 and TRBJ1-4; tentative D call: TRBD1 (5 bases). Germline CDR1 and CDR2: SGHVS and FQNEAQ. The length of the CDR3 is 13 residues. Deletions cut 8 bases from V and 8 bases from J, with 15 bases between. The CDR3 sequence is CASVAGGKEKLFF. CDR3 in DNA: TGTGCCAGCGTTGCCGGGGGAAAGGAAAAACTGTTTTTT.

CDR3 protein: CASRGGNGYTF. CDR3 DNA sequence: TGTGCCAGCCGAGGGGGCAATGGCTACACCTTC. The rearrangement links TRBV27 to TRBJ1-2; 7 nucleotides match TRBD1. CDR1 MNHEY and CDR2 SMNVEV come from the germline V gene (reference sequence). The CDR3 totals 11 residues. The ends lost 8 bases at V and 6 bases at J; junction bases unmatched: 3.

This chain joins TRBV15 and TRBJ2-1; 7 bases are shared with TRBD2. Trimming cost V 5 bases and J 7 bases; bases outside gene matches: 11. The CDR3 consists of 15 residues. Germline lookup yields CDR1 LNHNV and CDR2 YYDKDF (reference sequence). The CDR3 here is CATSPDAGVGNEQFF. The DNA of the CDR3 is TGTGCCACCAGCCCGGATGCGGGAGTTGGGAATGAGCAGTTCTTC. Full variable domain (outside the CDR3, taken from reference TRBV15 and TRBJ2-1): DAMVIQNPRYQVTQFGKPVTLSCSQTLNHNVMYWYQQKSSQAPKLLFHYYDKDFNNEADTPDNFQSRRPNTSFCFLDIRSPGLGDTAMYLCATSPDAGVGNEQFFGPGTRLTVL.

This rearrangement joins TRBV5-1 to TRBJ2-3; 8 positions match TRBD1. This CDR3 contains 16 residues. Germline CDR1 is SGHRS and CDR2 is YFSETQ. The V and J ends lost 0 bases and 2 bases, in that order; junction bases with no gene match: 5. The CDR3 sequence: CASSLEDRAYTDTQYF. Written as DNA, the CDR3 is TGCGCCAGCAGCTTGGAGGACAGGGCTTACACAGATACGCAGTATTTT.